This T cell receptor beta chain came from a study of blood T cell repertoires in COVID-19. Study-level background: Italy, Spain and the United States were the sources of the convalescent and acute COVID-19 samples.

Clones were read by immunoSEQ multiplex PCR, and TCRdb kept only the in-frame ones, dropping some. This sample has around 100,000 clones, with approximately 90% found just once. Deletions cut 6 bases from V and 7 bases from J, with 13 bases between. This CDR3 comprises 12 residues. From germline, CDR1 is MDHEN and CDR2 SYDVKM. The source material was peripheral blood. The chain recombines TRBV28 with TRBJ2-7, with D possibly being TRBD1 (6 bases). This TCR came from a man in his fifties or sixties with acute or convalescent COVID-19. CDR3 sequence (DNA): TGTGCCAGCAGACTACAGGGATATGAGCAGTACTTC. Translated, it gives CASRLQGYEQYF.